This TCR beta chain was retrieved from a study of blood T cell repertoires in COVID-19. In the study overall: Donors in the United States, Italy and Spain gave samples during acute or convalescent COVID-19. Sample material is recorded as cDNA or gDNA derived from T cells, B-cell-depleted T cells, or PBMCs.

Sequencing used immunoSEQ multiplex PCR; TCRdb keeps in-frame clones, though not all of them. The table shows approximately 200,000 clones, with around four fifths occurring only once. Those enrolled in Seattle joined during active infection and were followed longitudinally afterward. This clone was seen a single time. The TCR was taken from an elderly woman with COVID-19, enrolled during active disease. The sample taken for sequencing was peripheral blood.

The CDR3 protein is CASSLIPSVNEQFF. As DNA, the CDR3 is TGTGCCAGCAGCCTAATTCCTAGCGTAAATGAGCAGTTCTTC. V usage is TRBV7-3 and J usage is TRBJ2-1; tentative D call: TRBD2 (6 bases). The germline V gene has CDR1 SGHTA and CDR2 FQGTGA. The CDR3 is made up of 14 amino acids. Between the trimmed V and J ends, which lost 5 bases and 7 bases, there was a span of 15 bases.